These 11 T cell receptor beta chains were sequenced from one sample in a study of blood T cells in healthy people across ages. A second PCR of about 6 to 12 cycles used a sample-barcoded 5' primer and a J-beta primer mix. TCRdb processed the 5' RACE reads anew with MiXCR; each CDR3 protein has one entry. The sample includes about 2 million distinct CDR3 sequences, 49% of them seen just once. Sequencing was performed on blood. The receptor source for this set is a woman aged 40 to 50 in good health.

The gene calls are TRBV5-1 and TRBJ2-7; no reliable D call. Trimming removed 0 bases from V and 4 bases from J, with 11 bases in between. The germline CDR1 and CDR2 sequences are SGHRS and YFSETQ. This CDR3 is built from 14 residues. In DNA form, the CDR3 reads TGCGCCAGCAGCTTGGACAGCAACATATACGAGCAGTACTTC. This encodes CASSLDSNIYEQYF.

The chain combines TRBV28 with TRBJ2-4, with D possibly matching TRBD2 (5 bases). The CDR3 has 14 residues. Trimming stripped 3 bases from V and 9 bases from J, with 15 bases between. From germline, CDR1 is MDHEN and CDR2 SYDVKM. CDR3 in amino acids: CASSFEETEGIQYF. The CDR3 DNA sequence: TGTGCCAGCAGTTTTGAAGAGACCGAGGGCATTCAGTACTTC.

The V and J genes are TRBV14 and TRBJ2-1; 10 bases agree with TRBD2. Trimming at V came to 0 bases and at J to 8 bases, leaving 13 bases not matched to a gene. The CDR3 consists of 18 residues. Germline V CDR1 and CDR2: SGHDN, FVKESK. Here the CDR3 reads CASSQESRLAGIFDEQFF. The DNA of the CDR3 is TGTGCCAGCAGCCAAGAATCCAGACTAGCGGGTATTTTCGATGAGCAGTTCTTC.

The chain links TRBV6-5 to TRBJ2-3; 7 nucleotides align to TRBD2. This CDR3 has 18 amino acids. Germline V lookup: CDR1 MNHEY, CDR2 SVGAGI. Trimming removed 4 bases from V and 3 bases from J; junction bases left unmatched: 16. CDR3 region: CASSSLRGGAGVTDTQYF. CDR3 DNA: TGTGCCAGCAGTTCCCTCCGCGGCGGGGCGGGGGTTACAGATACGCAGTATTTT.

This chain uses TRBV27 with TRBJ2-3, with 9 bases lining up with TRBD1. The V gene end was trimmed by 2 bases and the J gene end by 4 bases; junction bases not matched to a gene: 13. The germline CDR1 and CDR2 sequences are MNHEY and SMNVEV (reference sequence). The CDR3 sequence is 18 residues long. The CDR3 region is CASSLIQRTGAYSDTQYF. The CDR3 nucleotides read TGTGCCAGCAGTTTAATCCAACGGACAGGGGCCTATTCAGATACGCAGTATTTT.

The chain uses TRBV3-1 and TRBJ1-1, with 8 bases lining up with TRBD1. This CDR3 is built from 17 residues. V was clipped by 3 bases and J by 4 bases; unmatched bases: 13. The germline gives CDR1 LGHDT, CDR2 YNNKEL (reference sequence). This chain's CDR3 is CASSHYRGQGSSTEAFF. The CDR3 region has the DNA TGTGCCAGCAGCCACTACCGAGGACAGGGTAGTAGCACTGAAGCTTTCTTT.

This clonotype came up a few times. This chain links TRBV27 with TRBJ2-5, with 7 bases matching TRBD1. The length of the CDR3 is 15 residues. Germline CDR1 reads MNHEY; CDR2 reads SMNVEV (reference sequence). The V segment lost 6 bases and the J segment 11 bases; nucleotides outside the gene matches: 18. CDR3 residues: CASSTWTGQRLEQYF. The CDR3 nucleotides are TGTGCCAGCAGCACCTGGACGGGACAGAGGTTAGAGCAGTACTTC.

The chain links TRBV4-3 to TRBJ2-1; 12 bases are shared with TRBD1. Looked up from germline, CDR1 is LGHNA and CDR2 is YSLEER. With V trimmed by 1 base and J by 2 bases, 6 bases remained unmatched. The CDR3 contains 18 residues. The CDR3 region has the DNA TGCGCCAGCAGCCAAGGCTTGGGGGACAGGGGGCCCTACAATGAGCAGTTCTTC. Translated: CASSQGLGDRGPYNEQFF.

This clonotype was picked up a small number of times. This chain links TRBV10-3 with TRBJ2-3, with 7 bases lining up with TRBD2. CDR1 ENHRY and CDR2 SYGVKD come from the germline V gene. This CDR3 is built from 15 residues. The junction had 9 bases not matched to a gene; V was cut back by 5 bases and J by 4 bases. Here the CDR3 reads CAISLWGGEADTQYF. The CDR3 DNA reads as TGTGCCATCAGTCTATGGGGGGGTGAGGCAGATACGCAGTATTTT.

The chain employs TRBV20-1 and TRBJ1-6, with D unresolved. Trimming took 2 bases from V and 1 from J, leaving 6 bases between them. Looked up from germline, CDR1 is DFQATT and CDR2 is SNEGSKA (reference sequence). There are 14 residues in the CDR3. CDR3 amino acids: CSARWQSYNSPLHF. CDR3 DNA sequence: TGCAGTGCTAGATGGCAGTCCTATAATTCACCCCTCCACTTT.

The CDR3 nucleotides are TGTGCCAGCAGTTTAGGGAAAGCTGGGGAGCAGTACTTC. It encodes CASSLGKAGEQYF. The gene calls are TRBV12-3 or TRBV12-4 and TRBJ2-5; D might be TRBD2 (5 bases). The CDR3 loop spans 13 amino acids. The V end was cut by 1 base, the J end by 11 bases, with 14 bases between.